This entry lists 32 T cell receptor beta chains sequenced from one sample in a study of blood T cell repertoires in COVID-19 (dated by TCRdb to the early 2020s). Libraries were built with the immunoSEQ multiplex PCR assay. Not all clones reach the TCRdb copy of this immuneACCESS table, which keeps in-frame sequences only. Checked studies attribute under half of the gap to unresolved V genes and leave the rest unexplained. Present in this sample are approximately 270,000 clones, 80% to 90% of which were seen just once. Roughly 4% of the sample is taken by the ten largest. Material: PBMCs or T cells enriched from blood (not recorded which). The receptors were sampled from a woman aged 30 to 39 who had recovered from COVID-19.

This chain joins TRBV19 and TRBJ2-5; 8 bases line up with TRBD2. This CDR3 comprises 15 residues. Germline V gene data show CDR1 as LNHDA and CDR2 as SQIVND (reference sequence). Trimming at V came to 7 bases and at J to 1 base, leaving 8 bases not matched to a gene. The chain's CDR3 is CASTSRGGSQETQYF. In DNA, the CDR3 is TGTGCCAGTACCTCACGGGGGGGTAGCCAAGAGACCCAGTACTTC.

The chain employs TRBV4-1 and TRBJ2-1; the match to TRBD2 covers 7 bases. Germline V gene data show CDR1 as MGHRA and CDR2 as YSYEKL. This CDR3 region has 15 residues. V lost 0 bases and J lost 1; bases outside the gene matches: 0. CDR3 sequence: CASSQDGGSYNEQFF. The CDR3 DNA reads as TGCGCCAGCAGCCAAGACGGGGGGTCCTACAATGAGCAGTTCTTC.

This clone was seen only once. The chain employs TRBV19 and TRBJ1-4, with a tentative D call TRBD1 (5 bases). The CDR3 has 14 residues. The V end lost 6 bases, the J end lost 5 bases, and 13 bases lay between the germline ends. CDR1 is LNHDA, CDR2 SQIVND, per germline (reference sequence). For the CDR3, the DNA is TGTGCCAGTAGCCCAGGGCGGGAGAATGAAAAACTGTTTTTT. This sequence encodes CASSPGRENEKLFF.

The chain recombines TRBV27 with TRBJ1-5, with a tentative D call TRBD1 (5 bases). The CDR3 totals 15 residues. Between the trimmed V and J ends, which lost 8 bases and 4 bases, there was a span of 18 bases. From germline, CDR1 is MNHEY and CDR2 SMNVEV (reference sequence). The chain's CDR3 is CASSVRGTQNQPQHF. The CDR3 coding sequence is TGTGCCAGCTCCGTCCGGGGGACGCAAAATCAGCCCCAGCATTTT.

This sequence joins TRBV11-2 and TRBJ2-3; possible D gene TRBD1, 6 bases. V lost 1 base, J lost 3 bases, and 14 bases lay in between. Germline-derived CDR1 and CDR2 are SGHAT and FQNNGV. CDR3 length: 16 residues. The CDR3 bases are TGTGCCAGCAGCTTAGCAGTGCCAGGGGCGACAGATACGCAGTATTTT. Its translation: CASSLAVPGATDTQYF. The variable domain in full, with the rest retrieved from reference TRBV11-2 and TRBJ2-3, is EAGVAQSPRYKIIEKRQSVAFWCNPISGHATLYWYQQILGQGPKLLIQFQNNGVVDDSQLPKDRFSAERLKGVDSTLKIQPAKLEDSAVYLCASSLAVPGATDTQYFGPGTRLTVL.

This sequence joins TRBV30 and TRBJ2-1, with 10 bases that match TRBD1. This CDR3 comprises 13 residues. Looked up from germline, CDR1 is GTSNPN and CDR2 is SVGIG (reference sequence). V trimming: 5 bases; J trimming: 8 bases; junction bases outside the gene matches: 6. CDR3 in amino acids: CAWATGGGYEQFF. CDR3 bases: TGTGCCTGGGCGACAGGGGGCGGGTATGAGCAGTTCTTC.

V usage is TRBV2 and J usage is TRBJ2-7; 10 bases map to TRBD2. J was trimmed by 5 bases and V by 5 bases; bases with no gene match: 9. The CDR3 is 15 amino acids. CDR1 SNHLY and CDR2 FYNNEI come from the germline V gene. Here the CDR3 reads CASSSSGRGMHEQYF. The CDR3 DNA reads TGTGCCAGCAGTTCTAGCGGGAGAGGGATGCACGAGCAGTACTTC.

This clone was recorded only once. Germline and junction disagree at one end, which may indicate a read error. The CDR3 coding sequence is TGTGCCAGCAGTGAACGGGGCATGGGGAGGGACCTCTTT. As protein: CASSERGMGRDLF. This sequence joins TRBV6-1 and TRBJ1-1; weak D call: TRBD1 (5 bases). Per germline, CDR1 MNHNS and CDR2 SASEGT. This CDR3 is 13 amino acids long.

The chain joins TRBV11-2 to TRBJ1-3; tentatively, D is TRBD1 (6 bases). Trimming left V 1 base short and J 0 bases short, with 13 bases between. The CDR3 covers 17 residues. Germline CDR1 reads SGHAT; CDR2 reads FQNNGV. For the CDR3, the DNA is TGTGCCAGCAGCTTAGCTCCCAGGGGTCCCTCTGGAAACACCATATATTTT. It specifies CASSLAPRGPSGNTIYF.

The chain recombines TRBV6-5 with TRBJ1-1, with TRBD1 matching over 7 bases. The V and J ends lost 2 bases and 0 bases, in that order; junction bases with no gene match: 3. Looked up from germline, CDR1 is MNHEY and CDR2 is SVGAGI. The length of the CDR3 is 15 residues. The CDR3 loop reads CASSYATGLNTEAFF. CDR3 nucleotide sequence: TGTGCCAGCAGTTACGCGACAGGGTTGAACACTGAAGCTTTCTTT.

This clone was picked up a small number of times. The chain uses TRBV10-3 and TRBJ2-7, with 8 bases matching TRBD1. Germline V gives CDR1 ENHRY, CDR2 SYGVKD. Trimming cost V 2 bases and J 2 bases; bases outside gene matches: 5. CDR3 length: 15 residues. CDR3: CAISEGQGKTYEQYF. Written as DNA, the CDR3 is TGTGCCATCAGTGAGGGACAGGGTAAGACCTACGAGCAGTACTTC.

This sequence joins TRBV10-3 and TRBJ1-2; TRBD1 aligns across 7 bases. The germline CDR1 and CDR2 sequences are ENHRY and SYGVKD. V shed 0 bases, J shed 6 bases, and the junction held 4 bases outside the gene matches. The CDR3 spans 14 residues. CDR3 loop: CAISESDRADGYTF. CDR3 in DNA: TGTGCCATCAGTGAGTCCGACAGGGCCGATGGCTACACCTTC.

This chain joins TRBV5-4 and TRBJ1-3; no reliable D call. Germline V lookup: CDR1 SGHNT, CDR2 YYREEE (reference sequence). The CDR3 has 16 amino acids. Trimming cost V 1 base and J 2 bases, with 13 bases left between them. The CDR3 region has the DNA TGTGCCAGCAGCTTGTATAACACACTAGCTGGAAACACCATATATTTT. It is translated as CASSLYNTLAGNTIYF.

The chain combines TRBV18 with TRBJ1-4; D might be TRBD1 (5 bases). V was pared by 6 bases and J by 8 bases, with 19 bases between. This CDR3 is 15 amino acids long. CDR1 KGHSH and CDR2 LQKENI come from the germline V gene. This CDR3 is CASSLPGFWGEKLFF. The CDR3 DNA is TGTGCCAGCTCCCTTCCGGGTTTTTGGGGCGAAAAACTGTTTTTT. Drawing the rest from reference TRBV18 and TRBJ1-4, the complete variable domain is NAGVMQNPRHLVRRRGQEARLRCSPMKGHSHVYWYRQLPEEGLKFMVYLQKENIIDESGMPKERFSAEFPKEGPSILRIQQVVRGDSAAYFCASSLPGFWGEKLFFGSGTQLSVL.

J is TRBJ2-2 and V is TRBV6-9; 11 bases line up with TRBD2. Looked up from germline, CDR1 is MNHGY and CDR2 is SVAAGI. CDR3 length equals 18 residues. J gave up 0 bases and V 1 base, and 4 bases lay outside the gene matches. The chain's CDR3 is CASSYLLAGVTNTGELFF. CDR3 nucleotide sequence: TGTGCCAGCAGTTATTTACTAGCGGGGGTGACGAACACCGGGGAGCTGTTTTTT.

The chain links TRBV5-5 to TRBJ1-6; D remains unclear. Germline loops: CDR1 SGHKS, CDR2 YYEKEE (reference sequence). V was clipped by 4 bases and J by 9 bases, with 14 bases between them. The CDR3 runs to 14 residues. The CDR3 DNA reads TGTGCCAGCAGCCGGGCCCGGGAGGGTTCACCCCTCCACTTT. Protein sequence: CASSRAREGSPLHF.

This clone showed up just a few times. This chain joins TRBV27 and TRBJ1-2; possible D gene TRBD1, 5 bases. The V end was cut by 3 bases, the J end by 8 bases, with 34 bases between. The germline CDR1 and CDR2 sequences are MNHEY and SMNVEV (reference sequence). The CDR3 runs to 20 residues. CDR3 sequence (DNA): TGTGCCAGCAGTTTTGCGGCGACCGGGGGGGACCCTAGGGCTCTGGAAGGCTACACCTTC. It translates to CASSFAATGGDPRALEGYTF.

The CDR3 region has the DNA TGTGCCAGTACCCCGGGTCAGGGTCGCTCACCCCTCCACTTT. Amino acids: CASTPGQGRSPLHF. The rearrangement joins TRBV3-1 (or the pseudogene TRBV3-2) to TRBJ1-6; the D gene is possibly TRBD1 (5 bases). Germline CDR1 LGHDT, CDR2 YNNKEL (reference sequence). The length of the CDR3 is 14 residues. The V end was cut by 9 bases, the J end by 10 bases, with 19 bases between.

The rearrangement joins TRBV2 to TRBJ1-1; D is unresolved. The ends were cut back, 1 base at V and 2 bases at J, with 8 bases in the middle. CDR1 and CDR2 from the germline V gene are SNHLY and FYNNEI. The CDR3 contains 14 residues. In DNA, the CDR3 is TGTGCCAGCAGTGAAGGGAGAGTTAACACTGAAGCTTTCTTT. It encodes CASSEGRVNTEAFF.

The CDR3 sequence: CASSFGLAPGAFF. The CDR3 nucleotides read TGTGCCAGCAGCTTCGGTTTGGCTCCCGGGGCTTTCTTT. The chain joins TRBV5-8 to TRBJ1-1; no clear D gene. The V gene lost 2 bases and the J gene lost 11 bases, with 16 bases spanning the gap. Germline V lookup: CDR1 SGHTS, CDR2 YDEGEE. This CDR3 region has 13 residues.

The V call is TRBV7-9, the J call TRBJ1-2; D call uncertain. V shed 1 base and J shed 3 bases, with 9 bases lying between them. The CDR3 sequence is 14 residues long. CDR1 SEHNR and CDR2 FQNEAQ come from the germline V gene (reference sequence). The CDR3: CASSLVPGDYGYTF. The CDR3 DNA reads TGTGCCAGCAGCTTAGTTCCCGGGGACTATGGCTACACCTTC.

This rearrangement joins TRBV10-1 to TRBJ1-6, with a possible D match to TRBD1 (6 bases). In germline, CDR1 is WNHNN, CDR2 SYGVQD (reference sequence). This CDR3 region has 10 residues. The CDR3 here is CAHRASPLHF. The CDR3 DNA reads TGCGCACACAGGGCTTCACCCCTCCACTTT.

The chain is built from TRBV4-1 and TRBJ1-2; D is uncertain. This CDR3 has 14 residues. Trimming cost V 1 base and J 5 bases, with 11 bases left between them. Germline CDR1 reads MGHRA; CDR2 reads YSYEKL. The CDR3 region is CASSQALGGYGYTF. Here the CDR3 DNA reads TGCGCCAGCAGCCAAGCATTAGGCGGATATGGCTACACCTTC.

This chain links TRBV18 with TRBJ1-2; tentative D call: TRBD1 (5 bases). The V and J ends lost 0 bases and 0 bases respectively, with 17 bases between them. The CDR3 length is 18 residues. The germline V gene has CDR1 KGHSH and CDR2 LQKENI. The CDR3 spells CASSPPMTVFGTNYGYTF. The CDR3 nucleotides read TGTGCCAGCTCACCACCGATGACAGTTTTCGGTACTAACTATGGCTACACCTTC.

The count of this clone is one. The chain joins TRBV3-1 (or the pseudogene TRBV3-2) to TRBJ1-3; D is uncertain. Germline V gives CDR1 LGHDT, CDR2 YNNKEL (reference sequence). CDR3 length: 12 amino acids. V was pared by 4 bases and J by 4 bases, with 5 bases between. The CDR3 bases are TGTGCCAGCAGCCCCTTCGGAAACACCATATATTTT. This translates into CASSPFGNTIYF.

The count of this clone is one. The CDR3 coding sequence is TGTGCCACCAGCAGAGATACGGAAACAGGGCCGTACTTC. It translates to CATSRDTETGPYF. The chain recombines TRBV15 with TRBJ2-7; a weak D match, TRBD1 (6 bases). Germline V CDR1 and CDR2: LNHNV, YYDKDF (reference sequence). CDR3 length equals 13 residues. The V end lost 0 bases, the J end lost 12 bases, and 15 bases lay between the germline ends.

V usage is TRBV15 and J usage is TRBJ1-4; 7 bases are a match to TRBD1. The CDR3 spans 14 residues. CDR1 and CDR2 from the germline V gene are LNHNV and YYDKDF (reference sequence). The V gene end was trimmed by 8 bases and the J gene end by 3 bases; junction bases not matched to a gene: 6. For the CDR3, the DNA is TGTGCCACCGGTGAAGGGGGCCCTAATGAAAAACTGTTTTTT. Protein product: CATGEGGPNEKLFF.

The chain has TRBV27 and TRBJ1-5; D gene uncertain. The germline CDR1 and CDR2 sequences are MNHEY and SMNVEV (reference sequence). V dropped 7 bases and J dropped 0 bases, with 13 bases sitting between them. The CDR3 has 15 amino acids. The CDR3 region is CASTPERNSNQPQHF. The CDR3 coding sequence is TGTGCCAGCACCCCAGAACGTAATAGCAATCAGCCCCAGCATTTT.

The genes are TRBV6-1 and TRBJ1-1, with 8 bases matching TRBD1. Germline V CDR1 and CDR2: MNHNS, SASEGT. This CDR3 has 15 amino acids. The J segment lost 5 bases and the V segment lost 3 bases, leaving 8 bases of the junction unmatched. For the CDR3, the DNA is TGTGCCAGCAGTGATGGTAGCAGGGGGCATACTGAAGCTTTCTTT. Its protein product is CASSDGSRGHTEAFF.

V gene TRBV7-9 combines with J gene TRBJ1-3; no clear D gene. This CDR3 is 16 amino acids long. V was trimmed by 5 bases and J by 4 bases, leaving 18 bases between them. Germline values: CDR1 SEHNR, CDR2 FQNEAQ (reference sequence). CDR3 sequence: CASSAELRSGGNTIYF. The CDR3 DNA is TGTGCCAGCAGCGCCGAATTGCGCTCGGGGGGAAACACCATATATTTT. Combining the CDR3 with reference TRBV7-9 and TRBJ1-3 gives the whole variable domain DTGVSQNPRHKITKRGQNVTFRCDPISEHNRLYWYRQTLGQGPEFLTYFQNEAQLEKSRLLSDRFSAERPKGSFSTLEIQRTEQGDSAMYLCASSAELRSGGNTIYFGEGSWLTVV.

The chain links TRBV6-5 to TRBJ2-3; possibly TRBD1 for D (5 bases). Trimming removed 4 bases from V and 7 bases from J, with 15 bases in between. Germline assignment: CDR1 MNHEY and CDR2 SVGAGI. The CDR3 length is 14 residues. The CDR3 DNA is TGTGCCAGCAGTTCTAGGGGATCTATCAATACGCAGTATTTT. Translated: CASSSRGSINTQYF.

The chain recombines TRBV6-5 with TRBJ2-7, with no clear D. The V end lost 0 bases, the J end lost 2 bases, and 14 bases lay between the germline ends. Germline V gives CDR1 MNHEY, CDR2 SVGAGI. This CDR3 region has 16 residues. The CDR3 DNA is TGTGCCAGCAGTTACTCGATGGGCCAAGTCACCTACGAGCAGTACTTC. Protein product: CASSYSMGQVTYEQYF.